This TCR beta chain derives from a study of blood T cells in healthy people across ages. With respect to this clonotype: The antigen is not known.

Using a J-beta primer mix together with a sample-barcoded 5' primer, a second PCR was run for roughly 7 to 11 cycles. Every cDNA molecule bore a tag from a template-switch adaptor containing 12 random nucleotides. TCRdb passed the 5' RACE reads through MiXCR, listing each CDR3 protein once. The sample lists 1.5 million to 2 million distinct CDR3 sequences; around 36% were seen once. Germline V gives CDR1 MNHNY, CDR2 SVGAGI (reference sequence). The length of the CDR3 is 14 residues. Unmatched junction bases numbered 7, after V lost 6 bases and J lost 6 bases. Findings and caveats of the study: It was the long-lived donors that had more naive CD4+ cells and higher diversity than aged donors.

Sequenced: blood. The clonotype comes from a woman aged 30 to 39 in good health. This sequence joins TRBV6-6 and TRBJ2-3; TRBD2 matches at 9 bases. The CDR3 nucleotides read TGTGCCAGCAGGGGGAGACTAGCGGAGGATACGCAGTATTTT. This sequence encodes CASRGRLAEDTQYF.